A selection of T cell receptor beta chains follows, all from one sample in a study of cytotoxic CD8 clonotypes in ibrutinib-treated CLL. The protocol was immunoSEQ multiplex PCR, while the TCRdb copy is restricted to in-frame clones and leaves out a portion. The sample contains roughly 160,000 clones, roughly 86% of which appear only once. Sequenced material: PBMCs, taken after 12 months of ibrutinib treatment. The receptors were sampled from a human donor with chronic lymphocytic leukemia. Each CDR3 is given without its conserved first and last residue.

j_gene | len | v_gene | CDR3aa
TRBJ2-7 | 16 | TRBV28 | ASSFGVSNNPSPYEQY
TRBJ2-5 | 10 | TRBV7-8 | ASSLETETQY
TRBJ2-2 | 13 | TRBV29-1 | SVARDTGGTGELF
TRBJ1-5 | 12 | TRBV6-6 | ASSYSDQTQPQH
TRBJ2-1 | 15 | TRBV11-1 | ASSPQGGLAGGAGQF
TRBJ1-5 | 13 | TRBV5-8 | ASSPSQGGNQPQH
TRBJ1-4 | 16 | TRBV4-3 | ASSPAGQPSNLNEKLF
TRBJ2-7 | 15 | TRBV7-8 | ASSDPWDRGLAYEQY
TRBJ2-3 | 12 | TRBV5-1 | ASSLNRGTDTQY
TRBJ1-3 | 13 | TRBV4-3 | ASSQQGTGGNTIY
TRBJ2-5 | 14 | TRBV7-9 | ASSLAWDRGGETQY
TRBJ2-7 | 12 | TRBV14 | ASSQDWWGSEQY
TRBJ2-7 | 11 | TRBV4-2 | ASSQRQGIEQY
TRBJ2-1 | 13 | TRBV6-1 | ASTASRSSYNEQF
TRBJ1-5 | 10 | TRBV5-4 | ASSLPNQPQH